A single sample is the source of the 5 T cell receptor beta chains below, sequenced in a study of T cells in Graves' hyperthyroidism and ophthalmopathy. TCR beta CDR3 regions were amplified from RNA. TCR CDR3 regions were first amplified by RT-PCR with HTBI primers. MiXCR, run by TCRdb on the multiplex PCR reads, gives a single entry per CDR3 protein. The sample contains a few hundred thousand distinct CDR3 sequences, about a sixth of which appear only once. Sequencing was done on a sample of blood. The receptors stem from a woman aged 35 to 49 with Graves' ophthalmopathy.

Ten or more counts support this clonotype. The rearrangement uses TRBV11-2 and TRBJ1-1; D is perhaps TRBD1 (6 bases). This CDR3 has 15 residues. V was trimmed by 7 bases and J by 3 bases, leaving 18 bases between them. Germline V gives CDR1 SGHAT, CDR2 FQNNGV. CDR3 DNA sequence: TGTGCCAGCATGGGTCTCTCAGGGGCCTACACTGAAGCTTTCTTT. Protein sequence: CASMGLSGAYTEAFF.

This clonotype was detected ten times or more. The chain recombines TRBV10-3 with TRBJ2-3; 7 bases line up with TRBD2. Trimming took 4 bases from V and 4 from J; bases not matched to a gene: 5. The germline CDR1 and CDR2 sequences are ENHRY and SYGVKD. The CDR3 contains 14 residues. The CDR3 sequence: CAISVSAGADTQYF. In DNA, the CDR3 is TGTGCCATCAGTGTATCGGCGGGAGCAGATACGCAGTATTTT.

This clonotype has ten or more counts. The chain uses TRBV5-1 and TRBJ2-1; TRBD1 matches at 7 bases. CDR3 size: 13 residues. After removal of 4 bases from V and 10 bases from J, the junction contained 8 bases not matched to a gene. From germline, CDR1 is SGHRS and CDR2 YFSETQ. CDR3 in DNA: TGCGCCAGCAGCGCAACACAGGGGATAGAGCAGTTCTTC. This translates into CASSATQGIEQFF.

The chain uses TRBV3-1 and TRBJ2-7; 9 bases are a match to TRBD2. Germline-derived CDR1 and CDR2 are LGHDT and YNNKEL (reference sequence). V lost 2 bases and J lost 3; bases outside the gene matches: 8. The CDR3 totals 16 residues. CDR3 loop: CASSQTLAGPLYEQYF. As DNA, the CDR3 is TGTGCCAGCAGCCAAACTCTAGCGGGACCGCTCTACGAGCAGTACTTC.

The rearrangement joins TRBV6-2 or TRBV6-3 to TRBJ2-5, with D tentatively TRBD2 (6 bases). Germline CDR1 and CDR2: MNHEY and SVGEGT. Trimming shortened V by 7 bases and J by 7 bases, and 10 bases separated the two germline ends. This CDR3 region has 11 residues. As DNA, the CDR3 is TGTGCCAGCAAGGTCGGGAGGACCCAGTACTTC. This translates into CASKVGRTQYF.